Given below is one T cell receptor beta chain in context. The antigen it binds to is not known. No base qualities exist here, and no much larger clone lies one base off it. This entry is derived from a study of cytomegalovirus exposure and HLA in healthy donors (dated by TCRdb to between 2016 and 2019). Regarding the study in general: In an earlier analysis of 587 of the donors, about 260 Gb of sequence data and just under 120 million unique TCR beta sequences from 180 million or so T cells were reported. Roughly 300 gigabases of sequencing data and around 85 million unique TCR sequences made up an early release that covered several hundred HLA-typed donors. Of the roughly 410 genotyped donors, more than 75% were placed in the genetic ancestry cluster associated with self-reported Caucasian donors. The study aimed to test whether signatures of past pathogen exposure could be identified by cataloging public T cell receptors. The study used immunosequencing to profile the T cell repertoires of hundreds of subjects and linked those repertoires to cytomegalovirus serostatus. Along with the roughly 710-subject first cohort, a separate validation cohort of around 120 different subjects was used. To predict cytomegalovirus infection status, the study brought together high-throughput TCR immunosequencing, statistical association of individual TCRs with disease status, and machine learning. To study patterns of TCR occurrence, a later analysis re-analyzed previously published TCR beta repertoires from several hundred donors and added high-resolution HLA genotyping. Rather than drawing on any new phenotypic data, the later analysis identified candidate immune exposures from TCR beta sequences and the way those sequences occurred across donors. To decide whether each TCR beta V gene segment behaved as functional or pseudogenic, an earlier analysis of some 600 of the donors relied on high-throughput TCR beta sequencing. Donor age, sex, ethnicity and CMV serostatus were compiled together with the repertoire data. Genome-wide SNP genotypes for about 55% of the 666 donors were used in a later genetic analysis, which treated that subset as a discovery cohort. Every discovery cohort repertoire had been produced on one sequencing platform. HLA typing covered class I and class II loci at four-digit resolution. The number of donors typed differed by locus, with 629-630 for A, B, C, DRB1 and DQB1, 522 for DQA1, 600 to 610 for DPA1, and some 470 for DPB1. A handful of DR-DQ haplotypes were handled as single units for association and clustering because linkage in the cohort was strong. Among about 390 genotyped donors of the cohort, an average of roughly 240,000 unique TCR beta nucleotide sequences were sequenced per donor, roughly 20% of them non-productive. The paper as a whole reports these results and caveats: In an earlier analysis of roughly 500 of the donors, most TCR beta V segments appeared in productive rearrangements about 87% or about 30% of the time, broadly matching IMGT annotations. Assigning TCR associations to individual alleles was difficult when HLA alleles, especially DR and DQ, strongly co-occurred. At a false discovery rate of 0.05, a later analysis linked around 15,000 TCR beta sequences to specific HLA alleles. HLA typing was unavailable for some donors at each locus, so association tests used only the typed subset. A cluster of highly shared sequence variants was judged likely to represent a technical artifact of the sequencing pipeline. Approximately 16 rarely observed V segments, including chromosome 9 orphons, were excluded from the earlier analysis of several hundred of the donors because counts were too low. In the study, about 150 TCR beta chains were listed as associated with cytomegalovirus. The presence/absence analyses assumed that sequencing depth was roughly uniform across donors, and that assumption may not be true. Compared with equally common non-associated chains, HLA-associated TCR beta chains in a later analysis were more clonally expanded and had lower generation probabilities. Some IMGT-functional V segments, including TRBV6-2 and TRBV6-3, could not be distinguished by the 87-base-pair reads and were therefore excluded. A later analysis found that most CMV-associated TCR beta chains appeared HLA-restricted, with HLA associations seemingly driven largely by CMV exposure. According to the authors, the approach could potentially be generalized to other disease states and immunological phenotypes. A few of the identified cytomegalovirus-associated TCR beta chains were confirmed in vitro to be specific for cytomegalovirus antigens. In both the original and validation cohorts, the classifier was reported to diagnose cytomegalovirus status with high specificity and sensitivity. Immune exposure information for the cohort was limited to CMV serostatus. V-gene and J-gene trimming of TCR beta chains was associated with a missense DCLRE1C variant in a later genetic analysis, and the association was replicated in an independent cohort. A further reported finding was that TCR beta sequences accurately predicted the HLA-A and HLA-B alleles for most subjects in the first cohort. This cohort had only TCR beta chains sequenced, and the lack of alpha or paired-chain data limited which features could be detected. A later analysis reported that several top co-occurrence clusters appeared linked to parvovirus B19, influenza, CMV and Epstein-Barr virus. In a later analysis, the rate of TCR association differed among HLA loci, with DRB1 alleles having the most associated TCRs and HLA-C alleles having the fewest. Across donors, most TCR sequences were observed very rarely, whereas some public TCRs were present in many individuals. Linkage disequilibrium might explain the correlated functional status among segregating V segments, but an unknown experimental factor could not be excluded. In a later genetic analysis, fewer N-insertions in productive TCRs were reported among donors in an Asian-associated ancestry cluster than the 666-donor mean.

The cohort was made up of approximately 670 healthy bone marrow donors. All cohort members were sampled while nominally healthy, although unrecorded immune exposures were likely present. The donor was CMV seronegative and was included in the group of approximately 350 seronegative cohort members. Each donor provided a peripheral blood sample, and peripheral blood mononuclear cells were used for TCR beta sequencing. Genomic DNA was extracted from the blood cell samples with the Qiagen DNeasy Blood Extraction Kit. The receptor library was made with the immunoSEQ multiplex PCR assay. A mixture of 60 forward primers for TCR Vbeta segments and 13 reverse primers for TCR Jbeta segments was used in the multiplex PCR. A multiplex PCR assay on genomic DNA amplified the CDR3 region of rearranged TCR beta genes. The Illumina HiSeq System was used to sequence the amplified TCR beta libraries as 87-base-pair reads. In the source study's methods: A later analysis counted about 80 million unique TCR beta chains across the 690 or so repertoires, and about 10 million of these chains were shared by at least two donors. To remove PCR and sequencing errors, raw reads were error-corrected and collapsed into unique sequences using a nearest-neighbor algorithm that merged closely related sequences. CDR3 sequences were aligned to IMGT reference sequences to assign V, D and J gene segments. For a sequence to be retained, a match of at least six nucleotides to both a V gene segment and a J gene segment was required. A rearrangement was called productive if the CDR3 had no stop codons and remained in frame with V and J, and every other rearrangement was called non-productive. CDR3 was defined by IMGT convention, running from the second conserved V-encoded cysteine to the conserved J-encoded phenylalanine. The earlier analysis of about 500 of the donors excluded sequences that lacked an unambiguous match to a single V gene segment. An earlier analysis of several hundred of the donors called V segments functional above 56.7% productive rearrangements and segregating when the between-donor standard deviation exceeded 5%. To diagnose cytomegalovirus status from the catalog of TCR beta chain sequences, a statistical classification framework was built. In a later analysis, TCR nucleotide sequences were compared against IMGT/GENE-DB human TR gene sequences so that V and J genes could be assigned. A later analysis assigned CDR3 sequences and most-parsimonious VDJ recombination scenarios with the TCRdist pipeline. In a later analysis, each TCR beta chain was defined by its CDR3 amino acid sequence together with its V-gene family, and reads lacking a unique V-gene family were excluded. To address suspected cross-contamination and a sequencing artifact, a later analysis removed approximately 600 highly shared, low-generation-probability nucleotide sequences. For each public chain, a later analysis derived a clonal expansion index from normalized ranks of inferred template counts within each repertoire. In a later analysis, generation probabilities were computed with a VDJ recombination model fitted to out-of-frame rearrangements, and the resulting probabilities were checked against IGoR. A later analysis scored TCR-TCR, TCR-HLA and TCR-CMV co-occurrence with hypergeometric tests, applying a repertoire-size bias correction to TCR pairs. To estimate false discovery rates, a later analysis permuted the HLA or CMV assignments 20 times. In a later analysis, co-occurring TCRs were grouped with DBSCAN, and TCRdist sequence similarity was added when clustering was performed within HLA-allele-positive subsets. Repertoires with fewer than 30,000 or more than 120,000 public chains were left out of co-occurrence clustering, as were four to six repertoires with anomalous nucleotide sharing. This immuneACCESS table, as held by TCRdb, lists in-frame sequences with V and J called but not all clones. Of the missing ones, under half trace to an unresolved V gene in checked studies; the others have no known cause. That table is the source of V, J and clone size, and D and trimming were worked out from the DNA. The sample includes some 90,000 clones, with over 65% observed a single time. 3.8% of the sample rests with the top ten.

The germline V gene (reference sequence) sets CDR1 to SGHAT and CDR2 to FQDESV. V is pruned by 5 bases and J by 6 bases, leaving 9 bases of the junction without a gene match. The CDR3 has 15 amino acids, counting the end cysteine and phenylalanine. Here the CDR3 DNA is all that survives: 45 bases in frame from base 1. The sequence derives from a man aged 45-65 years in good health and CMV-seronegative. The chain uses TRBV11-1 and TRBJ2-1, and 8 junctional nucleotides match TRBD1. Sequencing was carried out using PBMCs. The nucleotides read TGTGCCAGCAGCCTCGGACAGGGAAGGGTCAATGAGCAGTTCTTC. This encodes CASSLGQGRVNEQFF. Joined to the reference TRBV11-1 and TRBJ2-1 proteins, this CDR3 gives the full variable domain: EAEVAQSPRYKITEKSQAVAFWCDPISGHATLYWYRQILGQGPELLVQFQDESVVDDSQLPKDRFSAERLKGVDSTLKIQPAELGDSAMYLCASSLGQGRVNEQFFGPGTRLTVL.